The 22 T cell receptor beta chains in this list originate from one sample, sequenced in a study of T cells in Graves' hyperthyroidism and ophthalmopathy. RNA transcripts provided the source from which TCR beta CDR3 regions were amplified. The study used the HTBI primer set for a first-round RT-PCR of the TCR CDR3. TCRdb reprocessed the multiplex PCR reads via MiXCR and lists one record per CDR3 protein. The table has about 690,000 distinct CDR3 sequences, approximately 15% seen once. The sequenced material came from blood. These receptors were obtained from a man aged 50 to 59 with Graves' hyperthyroidism.

This clonotype has at least ten counts. V gene TRBV24-1 combines with J gene TRBJ2-1; possibly TRBD2 for D (6 bases). The CDR3 spans 17 residues. V was pared by 4 bases and J by 4 bases, with 19 bases between. Germline CDR1 KGHDR, CDR2 SFDVKD. The CDR3 sequence: CATSEGIWTGVYNEQFF. CDR3 DNA: TGTGCCACCAGTGAGGGAATCTGGACGGGAGTTTACAATGAGCAGTTCTTC.

Many counts were recorded for this clonotype. The V gene is TRBV28, the J gene TRBJ2-1, with 13 bases fitting TRBD2. This CDR3 comprises 18 residues. Trimming at V came to 4 bases and at J to 8 bases, leaving 14 bases not matched to a gene. Germline assignment: CDR1 MDHEN and CDR2 SYDVKM. The DNA for the CDR3 is TGTGCCAGCAGTTCTCAACTAGCGGGGGGGGCCGATAGTGATGAGCAGTTCTTC. It encodes CASSSQLAGGADSDEQFF.

The V and J genes are TRBV7-3 and TRBJ2-2, with 8 nucleotides matching TRBD2. The V gene end was trimmed by 5 bases and the J gene end by 5 bases; junction bases not matched to a gene: 13. CDR1 is SGHTA, CDR2 FQGTGA, per germline. The CDR3 extends over 17 amino acids. The CDR3 reads CASSPRQGTSKTGELFF. In DNA, the CDR3 is TGTGCCAGCAGCCCAAGGCAGGGGACTAGTAAAACCGGGGAGCTGTTTTTT.

In the case of this clonotype: The junction departs from germline at one end; a sequencing error may be responsible. The CDR3 protein is CSVEVPGRQETQYF. DNA for the CDR3: TGCAGCGTCGAAGTTCCGGGACGGCAAGAGACCCAGTACTTC. V and J are TRBV29-1 and TRBJ2-5; the D gene could be TRBD1 or TRBD2 (5 bases each). This CDR3 is built from 14 residues. CDR1 is SQVTM, CDR2 ANQGSEA, per germline. Filled out from reference TRBV29-1 and TRBJ2-5, the complete variable domain reads SAVISQKPSRDICQRGTSLTIQCQVDSQVTMMFWYRQQPGQSLTLIATANQGSEATYESGFVIDKFPISRPNLTFSTLTVSNMSPEDSSIYLCSVEVPGRQETQYFGPGTRLLVL.

The rearrangement joins TRBV24-1 to TRBJ1-3, with 7 bases fitting TRBD1. With 2 bases clipped from V and 2 bases from J, the junction kept 2 bases outside the gene matches. The CDR3 has 15 amino acids. Germline assignment: CDR1 KGHDR and CDR2 SFDVKD. CDR3 residues: CATSDSRGPGNTIYF. For the CDR3, the DNA is TGTGCCACCAGTGATTCGAGGGGGCCTGGAAACACCATATATTTT.

Ten or more counts support this clonotype. Here the CDR3 reads CARGTPDTQYF. The CDR3 bases are TGTGCCAGGGGGACTCCAGATACGCAGTATTTT. The chain is built from TRBV2 and TRBJ2-3, with D perhaps TRBD2 (6 bases). CDR1 SNHLY and CDR2 FYNNEI come from the germline V gene. Trimming pared 9 bases from V and 4 bases from J, leaving 8 bases between. The CDR3 totals 11 residues.

This sequence joins TRBV27 and TRBJ2-7, with a possible D match to TRBD2 (6 bases). CDR1 and CDR2 (germline): MNHEY, SMNVEV (reference sequence). V gave up 0 bases and J gave up 6 bases, with 12 bases separating them. This CDR3 comprises 14 residues. The CDR3 is CASSLSIGSGEQYF. CDR3 nucleotides: TGTGCCAGCAGTTTATCGATAGGTAGCGGCGAGCAGTACTTC.

This clonotype has just a few counts. The chain uses TRBV6-9 and TRBJ2-1; 9 bases match TRBD2. The CDR3 extends over 17 amino acids. V dropped 3 bases and J dropped 3; count of bases not matched to a gene: 9. Germline V gene data show CDR1 as MNHGY and CDR2 as SVAAGI. CDR3 sequence (DNA): TGTGCCAGCAGTTACTCGAATCTAGCGGGAATCTACAATGAGCAGTTCTTC. Translation: CASSYSNLAGIYNEQFF.

A few counts support this clonotype. The rearrangement links TRBV7-9 to TRBJ2-3; 7 bases agree with TRBD2. V shed 1 base and J 3 bases; nucleotides not matched to a gene: 7. CDR3 length equals 16 residues. Germline V lookup: CDR1 SEHNR, CDR2 FQNEAQ (reference sequence). DNA of the CDR3: TGTGCCAGCAGCTTAGAAGGGACTACGGAAACAGATACGCAGTATTTT. Protein sequence: CASSLEGTTETDTQYF.

The sample holds a few counts of this clonotype. The chain joins TRBV19 to TRBJ1-5; D perhaps matches TRBD1 (5 bases). Germline V gene lookup returns CDR1 LNHDA and CDR2 SQIVND (reference sequence). The CDR3 runs 15 residues. V was cut by 3 bases and J by 2 bases, with 11 bases left in between. This CDR3 reads CASSIGHGGNQPQHF. In nucleotides, the CDR3 is TGTGCCAGTAGTATCGGACACGGGGGCAATCAGCCCCAGCATTTT.

This clonotype was observed a handful of times. This sequence joins TRBV7-3 and TRBJ2-2, with 10 bases lining up with TRBD2. V lost 2 bases to trimming and J lost 6 bases; unmatched junction nucleotides: 9. Looked up from germline, CDR1 is SGHTA and CDR2 is FQGTGA. This CDR3 has 17 residues. The DNA for the CDR3 is TGTGCCAGCAGCTTATTACCTAGCGGGAGTAGCGCCGGGGAGCTGTTTTTT. It specifies CASSLLPSGSSAGELFF.

This clonotype was observed at least ten times. This chain connects TRBV30 to TRBJ2-1; D may be TRBD1 or TRBD2 (7 bases each). Germline assignment: CDR1 GTSNPN and CDR2 SVGIG (reference sequence). With 7 bases removed from V and 6 bases from J, the gap between germline ends came to 19 bases. The CDR3 is 14 residues long. The CDR3 is CASQGGGGSNEQFF. CDR3 bases: TGTGCCTCGCAGGGAGGGGGCGGTTCCAATGAGCAGTTCTTC.

This clonotype was observed many times. J is TRBJ1-1 and V is TRBV13, with TRBD1 as a possible D gene (6 bases). This CDR3 contains 13 residues. The V end was cut by 5 bases, the J end by 6 bases, with 13 bases between. Germline V gene lookup returns CDR1 PRHDT and CDR2 FYEKMQ (reference sequence). CDR3 loop: CASSTGTVPEAFF. Written as DNA, the CDR3 is TGTGCCAGCAGCACAGGGACGGTCCCTGAAGCTTTCTTT.

This clonotype was seen repeatedly, ten times or more. The chain combines TRBV7-9 with TRBJ2-7, with a possible D match to TRBD1 (6 bases). Germline loops: CDR1 SEHNR, CDR2 FQNEAQ (reference sequence). The V gene lost 5 bases and the J gene lost 4 bases, with 15 bases spanning the gap. The CDR3 has 14 residues. In DNA, the CDR3 is TGTGCCAGCAGCGCAGGGGAAGGGCCTTACGAGCAGTACTTC. Protein sequence: CASSAGEGPYEQYF.

This clonotype turned up a few times. The chain has TRBV7-3 and TRBJ2-3, with D tentatively TRBD1 (5 bases). Germline assignment: CDR1 SGHTA and CDR2 FQGTGA. The CDR3 covers 13 residues. Trimming left V 4 bases short and J 3 bases short, with 8 bases between. CDR3 bases: TGTGCCAGCAGCTACCCAGGGACAGATACGCAGTATTTT. Translated: CASSYPGTDTQYF.

The chain is built from TRBV5-6 and TRBJ2-2, with 9 bases aligning to TRBD1. Germline V gene sequence: CDR1 SGHDT, CDR2 YYEEEE. V lost 4 bases to trimming and J lost 2 bases; unmatched junction nucleotides: 6. This CDR3 has 16 residues. The CDR3 DNA sequence: TGTGCCAGCAGCATTCGGACAGGGGATAACACCGGGGAGCTGTTTTTT. It codes for CASSIRTGDNTGELFF.

The table lists this clonotype with many counts. The chain couples TRBV10-3 to TRBJ2-5, with TRBD1 matching over 10 bases. Germline V gives CDR1 ENHRY, CDR2 SYGVKD. V was clipped by 6 bases and J by 2 bases; unmatched bases: 6. The CDR3 spans 15 residues. The CDR3 protein is CAISRDRGRQETQYF. The CDR3 coding sequence is TGTGCCATCAGCCGGGACAGGGGAAGGCAAGAGACCCAGTACTTC.

The table lists this clonotype with many counts. V and J are TRBV12-3 or TRBV12-4 and TRBJ1-6; D gene unclear. The CDR3 is 16 residues long. Trimming took 2 bases from V and 8 from J, leaving 16 bases between them. In nucleotides, the CDR3 is TGTGCCAGCAGTTTAAGGGTGTCAGTAATACATTCACCCCTCCACTTT. It yields the protein CASSLRVSVIHSPLHF.

The V and J genes are TRBV20-1 and TRBJ2-1, with D perhaps matching TRBD2 (6 bases). This CDR3 region has 15 residues. The germline V gene has CDR1 DFQATT and CDR2 SNEGSKA (reference sequence). Trimming took off 5 bases at V and 3 bases at J, with 17 bases between the two ends. In DNA, the CDR3 is TGCAGTGCTCGGACCCTGGGCGGGGTCTACAATGAGCAGTTCTTC. Translated: CSARTLGGVYNEQFF.

The rearrangement uses TRBV7-9 and TRBJ1-2; D uncertain. The CDR3 sequence is 14 residues long. Germline V gene sequence: CDR1 SEHNR, CDR2 FQNEAQ (reference sequence). V lost 0 bases and J lost 4, with 9 bases in between. The CDR3 nucleotides are TGTGCCAGCAGCTTAGCGGTCTTGGGCTATGGCTACACCTTC. It specifies CASSLAVLGYGYTF. Full variable domain (remainder filled in from reference TRBV7-9 and TRBJ1-2): DTGVSQNPRHKITKRGQNVTFRCDPISEHNRLYWYRQTLGQGPEFLTYFQNEAQLEKSRLLSDRFSAERPKGSFSTLEIQRTEQGDSAMYLCASSLAVLGYGYTFGSGTRLTVV.

A few counts support this clonotype. V gene TRBV20-1 combines with J gene TRBJ2-7; 7 nucleotides match TRBD1. V lost 4 bases to trimming and J lost 2 bases; unmatched junction nucleotides: 14. The CDR3 sequence is 16 residues long. From germline, CDR1 is DFQATT and CDR2 SNEGSKA (reference sequence). The CDR3 coding sequence is TGCAGTGCTATTCCTTCCGAGGGACAGCAGACCTACGAGCAGTACTTC. It encodes CSAIPSEGQQTYEQYF.

Many counts were recorded for this clonotype. The chain couples TRBV9 to TRBJ1-1, with D unclear. This CDR3 is 13 amino acids long. The germline V and J ends were trimmed by 2 bases and 3 bases, with 8 bases remaining between them. Germline CDR1 and CDR2: SGDLS and YYNGEE. The CDR3 nucleotides read TGTGCCAGCAGCGTTAGGTCAGACACTGAAGCTTTCTTT. It specifies CASSVRSDTEAFF.